The 11 T cell receptor beta chains below were found in one sample sequenced in a study of beta chain features in type 1 diabetes. Study-wide findings and caveats: All four CD4+ subsets of Type 1 diabetes patients contained TCRB CDR3s that were moderately but significantly shorter.

What these receptors recognize is not known. Every isolated RNA sample was fully reverse transcribed, so sequencing captured expressed TCRB transcripts. Assay used: immunoSEQ multiplex PCR; TCRdb lists only in-frame clones, some missing. The sample yields fewer than 450,000 clones, 13% seen once. Sequenced: naive CD4+ T cells from blood. The receptors derive from a woman under 30 with type 1 diabetes.

The rearrangement joins TRBV4-3 to TRBJ2-5, with 11 bases aligning to TRBD1. In germline, CDR1 is LGHNA, CDR2 YSLEER. The V segment lost 1 base and the J segment 4 bases; nucleotides outside the gene matches: 5. This CDR3 contains 16 residues. Here the CDR3 reads CASSQGDRGYGETQYF. The CDR3 DNA reads as TGCGCCAGCAGCCAAGGGGACAGGGGGTACGGAGAGACCCAGTACTTC.

In this sample, this clone turned up a few times. The chain links TRBV28 to TRBJ2-1; D ambiguous. V shed 4 bases and J shed 4 bases, with 5 bases lying between them. Germline CDR1 is MDHEN and CDR2 is SYDVKM. This CDR3 has 12 amino acids. The DNA of the CDR3 is TGTGCCAGCAGTTCACAGTACAATGAGCAGTTCTTC. It yields the protein CASSSQYNEQFF.

The table lists this clone with a few counts. The genes are TRBV19 and TRBJ2-1; a weak D match, TRBD2 (6 bases). Trimming took off 7 bases at V and 6 bases at J, with 7 bases between the two ends. The length of the CDR3 is 11 residues. Germline V CDR1 and CDR2: LNHDA, SQIVND (reference sequence). The CDR3, as DNA: TGTGCCAGTAACGGGGGCAATGAGCAGTTCTTC. Its translation is CASNGGNEQFF. Looking up the rest from reference TRBV19 and TRBJ2-1 gives the full variable domain: DGGITQSPKYLFRKEGQNVTLSCEQNLNHDAMYWYRQDPGQGLRLIYYSQIVNDFQKGDIAEGYSVSREKKESFPLTVTSAQKNPTAFYLCASNGGNEQFFGPGTRLTVL.

V and J are TRBV25-1 and TRBJ1-4; D not certain. The CDR3 is made up of 17 amino acids. The V and J ends lost 1 base and 2 bases respectively, with 14 bases between them. Germline V gene data show CDR1 as MGHDK and CDR2 as SYGVNS. CDR3 protein: CASSEWPSGRTNEKLFF. In DNA, the CDR3 is TGTGCCAGCAGTGAATGGCCCTCGGGTAGGACTAATGAAAAACTGTTTTTT.

This clone was seen more than once but under ten times. The chain couples TRBV19 to TRBJ2-4; 8 bases fit TRBD2. CDR1 and CDR2 (germline): LNHDA, SQIVND (reference sequence). The CDR3 covers 16 residues. V shed 8 bases, J shed 8 bases, and the junction held 17 bases outside the gene matches. The CDR3 region has the DNA TGTGCCAGTGGAGCGCTTTACGGGGGGGATTGGGACATTCAGTACTTC. It yields the protein CASGALYGGDWDIQYF.

A few counts support this clone. The chain carries TRBV2 and TRBJ1-1; D is undetermined. Germline V gene lookup returns CDR1 SNHLY and CDR2 FYNNEI. With 4 bases removed from V and 0 bases from J, the gap between germline ends came to 6 bases. This CDR3 region has 13 residues. The CDR3: CASSVSVNTEAFF. The CDR3 region has the DNA TGTGCCAGCAGTGTTTCGGTGAACACTGAAGCTTTCTTT.

This clone occurred a few times. The chain uses TRBV5-1 and TRBJ2-6; D gene unclear. CDR1 is SGHRS and CDR2 is YFSETQ in the germline V gene. The CDR3 extends over 16 amino acids. Trimming removed 0 bases at V and 0 bases at J, with 7 bases between. As DNA, the CDR3 is TGCGCCAGCAGCTTGGACGCCAGCTCTGGGGCCAACGTCCTGACTTTC. Amino acid sequence: CASSLDASSGANVLTF.

This chain links TRBV11-3 with TRBJ2-1; TRBD2 agrees at 12 bases. CDR3 size: 16 residues. The V segment lost 5 bases and the J segment 3 bases; nucleotides outside the gene matches: 5. Germline V gene lookup returns CDR1 SGHNT and CDR2 YENEEA. The CDR3 DNA is TGTGCCAGCAGCGATACTAGCGGGAGGTACTACAATGAGCAGTTCTTC. It codes for CASSDTSGRYYNEQFF. Full variable domain (outside the CDR3, taken from reference TRBV11-3 and TRBJ2-1): EAGVVQSPRYKIIEKKQPVAFWCNPISGHNTLYWYLQNLGQGPELLIRYENEEAVDDSQLPKDRFSAERLKGVDSTLKIQPAELGDSAVYLCASSDTSGRYYNEQFFGPGTRLTVL.

This clone was seen only a few times. This chain joins TRBV28 and TRBJ2-1, with 9 bases that match TRBD1. Germline CDR1 reads MDHEN; CDR2 reads SYDVKM. The CDR3 is 17 residues long. J was trimmed by 13 bases and V by 2 bases; bases with no gene match: 18. CDR3 nucleotides: TGTGCCAGCAGTTTAAAAACCGGGACAGGGCGCCCCTGGGGACAGTTCTTC. It encodes CASSLKTGTGRPWGQFF.

There are a few counts of this clone. Other DNA sequences in the same sample also yield this CDR3. The chain has TRBV5-1 and TRBJ2-5, with a possible D match to TRBD1 (5 bases). The CDR3 has 13 residues. The germline V gene has CDR1 SGHRS and CDR2 YFSETQ. Between the trimmed V and J ends, which lost 2 bases and 2 bases, there was a span of 7 bases. CDR3 in amino acids: CASSFAGQETQYF. In nucleotides, the CDR3 is TGCGCCAGCAGCTTTGCAGGGCAAGAGACCCAGTACTTC.

The chain carries TRBV23-1 and TRBJ1-1, with 9 bases aligning to TRBD1. TRBV23-1 falls under the ORF class, with uncertain function. CDR3 length: 17 amino acids. V was pared by 4 bases and J by 7 bases, with 16 bases of the junction left unmatched. The CDR3 nucleotides are TGCGCCAGCAGTCCGCAGGATGATACCGGGACAGGGTATGAAGCTTTCTTT. Its translation is CASSPQDDTGTGYEAFF.